This T cell receptor beta chain was sequenced in a study of shared clonotypes between healthy human individuals. Study-level background: Donors consisted of two women and a few men between 18 and 49. Three plates each covered CD4 naive and memory; CD8 naive two, CD8 memory one. General study results and limits: Donor clonotype sharing was expected to depend on sequencing depth.

Trimming removed 7 bases at V and 3 bases at J, with 11 bases between. Germline assignment: CDR1 SGDLS and CDR2 YYNGEE. The CDR3 contains 13 residues. Sequenced by immunoSEQ multiplex PCR; TCRdb stores in-frame clones only, minus some. The data hold over a million clones, with 96% observed a single time. Free of recent acute infections or vaccinations, the donors were healthy HIV-negative adults. Regarding this clone: Its antigen is undetermined.

Material: naive CD4+ T cells sorted from blood. Described subset: CD45RA+ positively selected. This clonotype originated in a man younger than 45 in good health. The chain recombines TRBV9 with TRBJ2-4, with a weak D call TRBD2 (6 bases). CDR3 DNA sequence: TGTGCCAGCGGAGGGGAGGACAAAAACATTCAGTACTTC. Its translation is CASGGEDKNIQYF.